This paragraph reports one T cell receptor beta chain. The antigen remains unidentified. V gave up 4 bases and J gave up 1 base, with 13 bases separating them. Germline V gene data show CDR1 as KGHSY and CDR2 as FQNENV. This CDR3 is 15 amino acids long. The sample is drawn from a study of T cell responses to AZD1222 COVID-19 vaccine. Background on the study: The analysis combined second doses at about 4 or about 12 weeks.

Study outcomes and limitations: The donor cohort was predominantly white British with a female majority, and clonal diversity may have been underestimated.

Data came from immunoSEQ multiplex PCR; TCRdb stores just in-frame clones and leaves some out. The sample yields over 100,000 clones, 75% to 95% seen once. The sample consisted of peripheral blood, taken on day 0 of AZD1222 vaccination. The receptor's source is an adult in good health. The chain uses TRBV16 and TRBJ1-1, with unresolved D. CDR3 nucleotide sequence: TGTGCCAGCAGCCCTAGTAGGGTTGGGAACACTGAAGCTTTCTTT. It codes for CASSPSRVGNTEAFF.